The entry below describes one T cell receptor (beta chain). The antigen remains unidentified. The DNA input per sorted-subset replicate PCR was about 180 ng, corresponding to some 30,000 T cell genomes. The data were produced by immunoSEQ multiplex PCR, yet TCRdb's version contains in-frame clones alone and is incomplete. The repertoire consists of about 1.1 million clones, with roughly 77% occurring once and the leading ten covering about 0.89%. The sample originates from a study of shared clonotypes between healthy human individuals. V gave up 2 bases and J gave up 0 bases, with 2 bases separating them. The CDR3 has 13 amino acids. Germline V lookup: CDR1 SGHAT, CDR2 FQNNGV. Points from the study as a whole: When naive CD4 clonotypes were compared across a handful of donors, roughly 4.9% were shared.

The donor cohort consisted entirely of Caucasian adults residing in Nashville, Tennessee. This TCR derives from a man aged 18 to 29 in good health. Some clones in this sample may be carry-over from other donors' samples. This chain joins TRBV11-2 and TRBJ1-5, with no clear D. Material: memory CD4+ T cells from PBMCs. Subset reported: CD45RA-negative fraction. CDR3 DNA sequence: TGTGCCAGCAGCTTACGTAGCAATCAGCCCCAGCATTTT. It is translated as CASSLRSNQPQHF.